The rows below give T cell receptor beta chains drawn from one sample of a study of T cell changes during pregnancy in multiple sclerosis. Profiling relied on immunoSEQ multiplex PCR, and the TCRdb table lists in-frame clones only, not all of them. In the table there are 58,000 or so clones, less than 90% of which are singletons. The material sequenced was CD4+ T cells from peripheral blood mononuclear cells, taken in the third trimester of pregnancy. These receptors originate from a female donor with multiple sclerosis, enrolled in a pregnancy study. The CDR3 runs from the conserved cysteine through the conserved F or W. A D gene is named only where the DNA matches it firmly. Clone size is not always given. Where it is, it says once, few, many or a class for expanded clones.

size: once; J: TRBJ1-4; V: TRBV4-1; D: NA; DNA: TGCGCCAGCAGGACAGCTTCAGAAACTAATGAAAAACTGTTTTTT; CDR3: CASRTASETNEKLFF
size: NA; J: TRBJ1-6; V: TRBV12-5; D: TRBD1; DNA: TGTGCTAGTGGTTTGATCGCCGGGACAGGGAGGTCACCCCTCCACTTT; CDR3: CASGLIAGTGRSPLHF
size: NA; J: TRBJ2-1; V: TRBV18; D: NA; DNA: TGTGCCAGCTCACCACCATTTCGGAGTGAGCAGTTCTTC; CDR3: CASSPPFRSEQFF
size: NA; J: TRBJ2-7; V: TRBV6-1; D: NA; DNA: TGTGCCAGCAGTGATTTCCAGGGGCACGAGCAGTACTTC; CDR3: CASSDFQGHEQYF
size: few; J: TRBJ2-4; V: TRBV9; D: TRBD2; DNA: TGTGCCAGCAGCGTAGGGAGAGCGGGGCTAGCCAAAAACATTCAGTACTTC; CDR3: CASSVGRAGLAKNIQYF
size: NA; J: TRBJ1-1; V: TRBV30; D: NA; DNA: TGTGCCTGGAACAGGGCCAACACTGAAGCTTTCTTT; CDR3: CAWNRANTEAFF
size: NA; J: TRBJ2-1; V: TRBV7-2; D: NA; DNA: TGTGCCAGCAGCTTAGAGATCACCCCAGGGCATGAGCAGTTCTTC; CDR3: CASSLEITPGHEQFF
size: NA; J: TRBJ2-7; V: TRBV5-1; D: NA; DNA: TGCGCCAGCAGCCCTCAGGGCATCTCCTACGAGCAGTACTTC; CDR3: CASSPQGISYEQYF
size: NA; J: TRBJ1-4; V: TRBV7-9; D: TRBD1; DNA: TGTGCCAGCAGCCGGGGGGACAGGGGCGGAGAAAAACTGTTTTTT; CDR3: CASSRGDRGGEKLFF
size: NA; J: TRBJ2-7; V: TRBV6-6; D: TRBD1; DNA: TGTGCCAGCAGTTTCGGGACAGGGAGGGGGCGCGAGCAGTACTTC; CDR3: CASSFGTGRGREQYF
size: NA; J: TRBJ1-5; V: TRBV18; D: NA; DNA: TGTGCCAGCTCACCAGCAGGTAATCAGCCCCAGCATTTT; CDR3: CASSPAGNQPQHF
size: NA; J: TRBJ1-2; V: TRBV9; D: NA; DNA: TGTGCCAGCACCCCCCCGGGGGGGAACTATGGCTACACCTTC; CDR3: CASTPPGGNYGYTF
size: NA; J: TRBJ2-1; V: TRBV6-4; D: TRBD2; DNA: TGTGCCAGCAGACATGAAGCGGGAAGCTCCTACAATGAGCAGTTCTTC; CDR3: CASRHEAGSSYNEQFF
size: NA; J: TRBJ1-1; V: TRBV19; D: TRBD1; DNA: TGTGCCAGTAGGAACGTACAGGGGTCGGGGAACACTGAAGCTTTCTTT; CDR3: CASRNVQGSGNTEAFF
size: NA; J: TRBJ1-2; V: TRBV6-5; D: NA; DNA: TGTGCCAGCAGGGATACTAGAAATGGCTACACCTTC; CDR3: CASRDTRNGYTF
size: NA; J: TRBJ1-2; V: TRBV5-4; D: NA; DNA: TGTGCCAGCAGCTCCCGGACAGACGACTATGGCTACACCTTC; CDR3: CASSSRTDDYGYTF
size: few; J: TRBJ1-1; V: TRBV4-1; D: NA; DNA: TGCGCCAGCAGCCAAGACCCATCGACACGGATGAACACTGAAGCTTTCTTT; CDR3: CASSQDPSTRMNTEAFF
size: NA; J: TRBJ2-5; V: TRBV5-4; D: TRBD2; DNA: TGTGCCAGCAGCGCGGGAGCGGGAGTGAGCGAGACCCAGTACTTC; CDR3: CASSAGAGVSETQYF
size: NA; J: TRBJ2-6; V: TRBV4-3; D: NA; DNA: TGCGCCAGCAGCCCGGGGACTGGGAGCTCTGGGGCCAACGTCCTGACTTTC; CDR3: CASSPGTGSSGANVLTF
size: NA; J: TRBJ1-2; V: TRBV18; D: NA; DNA: TGTGCCAGCTCACCAGAATCACCGCTGGCCCATTCGGGCTACACCTTC; CDR3: CASSPESPLAHSGYTF
size: NA; J: TRBJ1-6; V: TRBV4-3; D: NA; DNA: TGCGCCAGCAGCCAAGTCGCAGGGAACTATAATTCACCCCTCCACTTT; CDR3: CASSQVAGNYNSPLHF
size: NA; J: TRBJ2-7; V: TRBV9; D: TRBD2; DNA: TGTGCCAGCAGCCCGTCGACTAGCGGGCCCTACGAGCAGTACTTC; CDR3: CASSPSTSGPYEQYF
size: NA; J: TRBJ1-4; V: TRBV7-9; D: TRBD1; DNA: TGTGCCAGCAGCTCCCCGCTTCCGGGACAGGATGAAAAACTGTTTTTT; CDR3: CASSSPLPGQDEKLFF
size: once; J: TRBJ2-5; V: TRBV11-2; D: TRBD2; DNA: TGTGCCAGCACCGCGAGCGGGGTAGGGGAGACCCAGTACTTC; CDR3: CASTASGVGETQYF
size: NA; J: TRBJ1-3; V: TRBV6-1; D: NA; DNA: TGTGCCAGCACTGACACGGCTGGAAACACCATATATTTT; CDR3: CASTDTAGNTIYF
size: NA; J: TRBJ2-7; V: TRBV5-6; D: TRBD2; DNA: TGTGCCAGCAGCCCTAACGGGGGGGGGTACTACGAGCAGTACTTC; CDR3: CASSPNGGGYYEQYF
size: NA; J: TRBJ2-5; V: TRBV5-6; D: TRBD2; DNA: TGTGCCAGCAGCTTGATAGCGGGTACTCGGGAGACCCAGTACTTC; CDR3: CASSLIAGTRETQYF
size: NA; J: TRBJ2-5; V: TRBV2; D: NA; DNA: TGTGCCAGCAGTAGAGGGGGGGGGCTGGGGGAGACCCAGTACTTC; CDR3: CASSRGGGLGETQYF
size: NA; J: TRBJ1-1; V: TRBV19; D: NA; DNA: TGTGCCAGTAGTATCCCCGGGACACTCGCCAACACTGAAGCTTTCTTT; CDR3: CASSIPGTLANTEAFF
size: once; J: TRBJ2-3; V: TRBV7-2; D: TRBD2; DNA: TGTGCCAGCAGCTTATGGGGGAGGGCCCAAGATACGCAGTATTTT; CDR3: CASSLWGRAQDTQYF
size: few; J: TRBJ2-7; V: TRBV4-1; D: TRBD2; DNA: TGCGCCAGCACCCTGGACGGGAGGGCCGTATACGAGCAGTACTTC; CDR3: CASTLDGRAVYEQYF
size: NA; J: TRBJ2-3; V: TRBV25-1; D: NA; DNA: TGTGCCAGCAGTGGAGAGAGAGGAGGGTGGACAGATACGCAGTATTTT; CDR3: CASSGERGGWTDTQYF
size: NA; J: TRBJ1-1; V: TRBV5-1; D: NA; DNA: TGCGCCAGCCGCGGGGCTCCTGAAGGGAACACTGAAGCTTTCTTT; CDR3: CASRGAPEGNTEAFF
size: once; J: TRBJ2-7; V: TRBV5-6; D: TRBD1; DNA: TGTGCCAGCAGCTGGCCGGGACAGGACATCTACGAGCAGTACTTC; CDR3: CASSWPGQDIYEQYF
size: NA; J: TRBJ2-1; V: TRBV5-1; D: TRBD1; DNA: TGCGCCAGCAGTCAGATCCCGACAGGGGGGTACAATGAGCAGTTCTTC; CDR3: CASSQIPTGGYNEQFF
size: NA; J: TRBJ2-7; V: TRBV6-6; D: NA; DNA: TGTGCCAGCCGGGCCGGACAGAACTCTTACGAGCAGTACTTC; CDR3: CASRAGQNSYEQYF
size: few; J: TRBJ2-1; V: TRBV5-1; D: NA; DNA: TGCGCCAGCAGCTTCGGACAGAGAGACTACAATGAGCAGTTCTTC; CDR3: CASSFGQRDYNEQFF
size: NA; J: TRBJ2-1; V: TRBV6-1; D: TRBD1; DNA: TGTGCCAGCAGTGGAGAACAGGGGGCTGAGCAGTTCTTC; CDR3: CASSGEQGAEQFF
size: few; J: TRBJ1-1; V: TRBV9; D: NA; DNA: TGTGCCAGCAGCGTAGATGGCAGGGCGAACACTGAAGCTTTCTTT; CDR3: CASSVDGRANTEAFF
size: NA; J: TRBJ2-5; V: TRBV5-1; D: TRBD1; DNA: TGCGCCAGCAGCTCGACAGGGGGTCTACAAGAGACCCAGTACTTC; CDR3: CASSSTGGLQETQYF
size: NA; J: TRBJ2-2; V: TRBV6-4; D: TRBD2; DNA: TGTGCCAGCAGAGGACTAGCGGGGCCGAACACCGGGGAGCTGTTTTTT; CDR3: CASRGLAGPNTGELFF
size: NA; J: TRBJ1-2; V: TRBV5-1; D: NA; DNA: TGCGCCAGCAGCTTGGGGGGCAGCACAGCTAACTATGGCTACACCTTC; CDR3: CASSLGGSTANYGYTF
size: few; J: TRBJ1-1; V: TRBV6-5; D: NA; DNA: TGTGCCAGCAGTTACTCGACAGCGAACACTGAAGCTTTCTTT; CDR3: CASSYSTANTEAFF
size: once; J: TRBJ1-1; V: TRBV30; D: NA; DNA: TGTGCCTGGTCAGGGAAAGGGACTGAAGCTTTCTTT; CDR3: CAWSGKGTEAFF
size: NA; J: TRBJ2-5; V: TRBV10-3; D: TRBD2; DNA: TGTGCCATAGCACGGGGGGACCAAGAGACCCAGTACTTC; CDR3: CAIARGDQETQYF
size: NA; J: TRBJ2-3; V: TRBV9; D: TRBD2; DNA: TGTGCCAGCAGCTCGAGGAAACTAGCGGGGGCCGGCGGGAGCACAGATACGCAGTATTTT; CDR3: CASSSRKLAGAGGSTDTQYF
size: NA; J: TRBJ2-1; V: TRBV18; D: NA; DNA: TGTGCCAGCTCACCAGCTAGCGTACGGTCCTACAATGAGCAGTTCTTC; CDR3: CASSPASVRSYNEQFF
size: NA; J: TRBJ2-5; V: TRBV5-8; D: TRBD2; DNA: TGTGCCAGCAGTCCCGGGACTAGCGGGGGGCAAGAGACCCAGTACTTC; CDR3: CASSPGTSGGQETQYF
size: NA; J: TRBJ2-7; V: TRBV7-8; D: TRBD2; DNA: TGTGCCAGCAGCTCTAACCGGGGGGGGGCGGTCTACGAGCAGTACTTC; CDR3: CASSSNRGGAVYEQYF
size: medium-sized; J: TRBJ1-5; V: TRBV30; D: TRBD1; DNA: TGTGCCTGTGCGACAGGACAGGCAACTTGGGGCAATCAGCCCCAGCATTTT; CDR3: CACATGQATWGNQPQHF
size: few; J: TRBJ1-1; V: TRBV7-2; D: TRBD1; DNA: TGTGCCAGCAGCCCAGCCAACAGGGGCCGAGGGACTGAAGCTTTCTTT; CDR3: CASSPANRGRGTEAFF
size: NA; J: TRBJ2-7; V: TRBV4-2; D: TRBD2; DNA: TGTGCCAGCAGCCCACACCAGCGGGGGGGTGAGCAGTACTTC; CDR3: CASSPHQRGGEQYF
size: NA; J: TRBJ1-1; V: TRBV7-3; D: TRBD1; DNA: TGTGCCAGCAGCCCCGGACAGGGCCGGGAAGCTTTCTTT; CDR3: CASSPGQGREAFF
size: once; J: TRBJ2-1; V: TRBV10-2; D: TRBD1; DNA: TGCGCCAGCAGTGAAGCCTCCGGGACAGTGTACAACTATGAGCAGTTCTTC; CDR3: CASSEASGTVYNYEQFF